The T cell receptor (beta chain) under discussion was sequenced for a study of cytomegalovirus exposure and HLA in healthy donors. In regard to this clone: The antigen is undetermined.

V gave up 2 bases and J gave up 2 bases, with 14 bases separating them. The CDR3 runs to 16 residues. The germline CDR1 and CDR2 sequences are MDHEN and SYDVKM. The donors were healthy bone marrow donors. Use of 60 Vbeta and 13 Jbeta primers characterized the PCR. Assay used: immunoSEQ multiplex PCR; TCRdb lists only in-frame clones, some missing. In the table there are under 200,000 clones, 65% to 70% of which are singletons. Points from the study as a whole: In an earlier analysis, most TCR beta V segments were productive about 87% or about 30% of the time. HLA restriction was apparent for most CMV-associated TCR beta chains in a later analysis.

The sequenced sample consisted of PBMCs. This TCR derives from a woman aged 18-29 years in good health and CMV-seropositive. The chain has TRBV28 and TRBJ2-3; D unresolved. DNA of the CDR3: TGTGCCAGCAGTTTAGTAAGCCCCCGTCCCACAGATACGCAGTATTTT. As protein: CASSLVSPRPTDTQYF.